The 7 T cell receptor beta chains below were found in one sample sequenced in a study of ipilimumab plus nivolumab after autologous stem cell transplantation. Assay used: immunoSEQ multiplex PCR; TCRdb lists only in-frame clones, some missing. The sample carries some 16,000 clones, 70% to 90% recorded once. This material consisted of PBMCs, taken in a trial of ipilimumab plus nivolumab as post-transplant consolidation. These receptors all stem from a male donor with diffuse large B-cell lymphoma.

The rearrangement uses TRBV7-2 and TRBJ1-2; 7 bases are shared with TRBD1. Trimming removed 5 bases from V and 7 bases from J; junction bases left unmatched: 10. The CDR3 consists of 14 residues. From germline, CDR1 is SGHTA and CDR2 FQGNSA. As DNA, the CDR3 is TGTGCCAGCAGCCCATCAACAGGGGTCCCTGGCTACACCTTC. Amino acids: CASSPSTGVPGYTF.

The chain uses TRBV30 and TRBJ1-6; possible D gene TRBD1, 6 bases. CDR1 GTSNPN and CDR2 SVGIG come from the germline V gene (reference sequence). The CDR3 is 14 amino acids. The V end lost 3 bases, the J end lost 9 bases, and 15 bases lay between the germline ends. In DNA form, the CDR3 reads TGTGCCTGGAGCCCTGGGGGCTTTGGTTCACCCCTCCACTTT. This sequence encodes CAWSPGGFGSPLHF.

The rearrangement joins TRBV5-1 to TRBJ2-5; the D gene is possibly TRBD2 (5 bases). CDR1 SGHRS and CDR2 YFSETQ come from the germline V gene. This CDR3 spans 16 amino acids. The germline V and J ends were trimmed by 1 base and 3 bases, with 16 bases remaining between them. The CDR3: CASSLFGVGTEETQYF. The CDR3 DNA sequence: TGCGCCAGCAGCTTGTTCGGGGTCGGAACCGAAGAGACCCAGTACTTC.

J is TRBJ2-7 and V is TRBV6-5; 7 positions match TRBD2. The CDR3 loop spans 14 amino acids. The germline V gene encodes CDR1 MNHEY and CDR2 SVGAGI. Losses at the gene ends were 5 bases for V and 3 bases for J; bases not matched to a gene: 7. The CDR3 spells CASSLTWTSYEQYF. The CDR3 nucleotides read TGTGCCAGCAGTCTTACTTGGACTAGCTACGAGCAGTACTTC.

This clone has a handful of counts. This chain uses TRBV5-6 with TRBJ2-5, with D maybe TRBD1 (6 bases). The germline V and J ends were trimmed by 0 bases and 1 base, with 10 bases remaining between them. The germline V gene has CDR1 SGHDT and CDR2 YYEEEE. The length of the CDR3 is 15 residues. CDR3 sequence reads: CASSLGGPSQETQYF. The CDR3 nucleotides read TGTGCCAGCAGCTTGGGGGGGCCCTCCCAAGAGACCCAGTACTTC.

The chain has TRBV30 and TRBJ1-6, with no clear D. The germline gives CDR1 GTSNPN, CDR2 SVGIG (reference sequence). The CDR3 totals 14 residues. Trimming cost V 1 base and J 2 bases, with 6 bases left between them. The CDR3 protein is CAWSGGTYNSPLHF. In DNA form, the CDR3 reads TGTGCCTGGAGTGGGGGTACCTATAATTCACCCCTCCACTTT.

CDR3 DNA: TGTGCCAGCAGCTTGAAGGCAGGGTCGAATAATTCACCCCTCCACTTT. This translates into CASSLKAGSNNSPLHF. The chain joins TRBV5-5 to TRBJ1-6, with D perhaps matching TRBD1 (5 bases). CDR3 size: 16 residues. V gave up 1 base and J gave up 5 bases, with 13 bases separating them. Germline values: CDR1 SGHKS, CDR2 YYEKEE (reference sequence).